This entry lists 26 T cell receptor beta chains sequenced from one sample in a study of response to subunit inactivated influenza vaccine. A single record per CDR3 protein comes from TCRdb applying MiXCR to the RT-PCR reads. The repertoire holds hundreds of thousands of distinct CDR3 sequences, around a sixth seen once, with roughly a tenth in the top ten. This material consisted of PBMCs from blood, taken 4 to 6 days after vaccination. The receptors shown here come from a man between 50 and 59 years old who received an inactivated influenza vaccine.

This clonotype was counted only a few times. J is TRBJ1-1 and V is TRBV27, with 9 positions matching TRBD1. Germline CDR1 and CDR2: MNHEY and SMNVEV (reference sequence). Trimming took 5 bases from V and 1 from J; bases not matched to a gene: 5. This CDR3 spans 15 amino acids. The CDR3 DNA is TGTGCCAGCAGTGTACGGGGACAGGGGAACACTGAAGCTTTCTTT. Translation: CASSVRGQGNTEAFF.

This chain connects TRBV7-2 to TRBJ2-5, with 14 bases lining up with TRBD2. This CDR3 is built from 16 residues. Germline CDR1 and CDR2: SGHTA and FQGNSA. J gave up 6 bases and V 5 bases, and 8 bases lay outside the gene matches. CDR3 bases: TGTGCCAGCAGCGGCGGGACTAGCGGGAGAAGGAAGACCCAGTACTTC. Its translation: CASSGGTSGRRKTQYF.

Only a few counts were recorded for this clonotype. The genes are TRBV10-3 and TRBJ2-7, with D maybe TRBD2 (5 bases). The CDR3 sequence is 14 residues long. CDR1 and CDR2 from the germline V gene are ENHRY and SYGVKD. V lost 0 bases, J lost 5 bases, and 11 bases lay in between. CDR3 in amino acids: CAISESLAAHEQYF. The CDR3, as DNA: TGTGCCATCAGTGAGTCCCTAGCAGCCCACGAGCAGTACTTC.

The rearrangement uses TRBV7-2 and TRBJ2-7; D uncertain. From germline, CDR1 is SGHTA and CDR2 FQGNSA. Trimming pared 3 bases from V and 3 bases from J, leaving 9 bases between. The CDR3 extends over 13 amino acids. For the CDR3, the DNA is TGTGCCAGCAGCTTTTTTGGAGACTACGAGCAGTACTTC. The encoded protein is CASSFFGDYEQYF.

The chain couples TRBV5-1 to TRBJ2-1, with D maybe TRBD2 (6 bases). The germline V gene has CDR1 SGHRS and CDR2 YFSETQ. The length of the CDR3 is 16 residues. Trimming took off 1 base at V and 1 base at J, with 12 bases between the two ends. This CDR3 reads CASSLLSSESYNEQFF. In DNA form, the CDR3 reads TGCGCCAGCAGCTTGCTTTCTAGCGAATCCTACAATGAGCAGTTCTTC.

This clonotype was observed a handful of times. The chain employs TRBV11-2 and TRBJ2-2; D unclear. The CDR3 contains 14 residues. V lost 1 base and J 5 bases, leaving 8 bases between the germline ends. The V gene's germline CDR1 is SGHAT and CDR2 FQNNGV. The CDR3 protein is CASSLVRRTGELFF. The CDR3 nucleotides read TGTGCCAGCAGCTTAGTCCGTAGGACCGGGGAGCTGTTTTTT.

A few counts support this clonotype. The chain employs TRBV9 and TRBJ2-4, with no clear D. Trimming stripped 0 bases from V and 1 base from J, with 5 bases between. Per the germline V gene, CDR1 is SGDLS and CDR2 is YYNGEE. The CDR3 is 14 amino acids. DNA for the CDR3: TGTGCCAGCAGCGTAGATGGGGCCAAAAACATTCAGTACTTC. Translated, it gives CASSVDGAKNIQYF.

In its sample, this clonotype was seen a few times. This chain links TRBV7-2 with TRBJ2-1; TRBD2 agrees at 11 bases. Germline CDR1 reads SGHTA; CDR2 reads FQGNSA. CDR3 length equals 15 residues. V lost 5 bases and J lost 10; bases outside the gene matches: 10. CDR3 sequence: CASSLSGRGGEEQFF. Here the CDR3 DNA reads TGTGCCAGCAGCCTTAGCGGGAGGGGAGGGGAGGAGCAGTTCTTC.

V gene TRBV20-1 combines with J gene TRBJ2-7; unclear D gene. The CDR3 totals 16 residues. The V gene's germline CDR1 is DFQATT and CDR2 SNEGSKA (reference sequence). V shed 0 bases and J shed 0 bases, with 15 bases lying between them. The CDR3 reads CSARDDLTKGSYEQYF. For the CDR3, the DNA is TGCAGTGCTAGAGACGACTTGACAAAAGGCTCCTACGAGCAGTACTTC.

The rearrangement uses TRBV11-1 and TRBJ2-2; no firm D call. Germline lookup yields CDR1 SGHAT and CDR2 FQDESV (reference sequence). Trimming removed 5 bases at V and 6 bases at J, with 16 bases between. The CDR3 has 15 amino acids. CDR3 in amino acids: CASSPSGVVPGELFF. CDR3 sequence (DNA): TGTGCCAGCAGCCCTTCGGGCGTAGTCCCCGGGGAGCTGTTTTTT.

This clonotype has a handful of counts. The rearrangement links TRBV20-1 to TRBJ2-7; 10 bases are a match to TRBD1. With 6 bases clipped from V and 3 bases from J, the junction kept 5 bases outside the gene matches. CDR1 is DFQATT, CDR2 SNEGSKA, per germline (reference sequence). The CDR3 is 13 residues long. In DNA, the CDR3 is TGCAGTGCCCGGACAGGGGGGCTCTACGAGCAGTACTTC. It is translated as CSARTGGLYEQYF.

V and J are TRBV27 and TRBJ2-3; tentative D call: TRBD2 (5 bases). The CDR3 covers 14 residues. Trimming removed 3 bases from V and 4 bases from J, with 11 bases in between. Germline V gene lookup returns CDR1 MNHEY and CDR2 SMNVEV (reference sequence). The CDR3 spells CASSFNFGADTQYF. The CDR3 region has the DNA TGTGCCAGCAGTTTCAATTTCGGGGCAGATACGCAGTATTTT.

The genes are TRBV24-1 and TRBJ2-1; 10 nucleotides match TRBD2. Germline CDR1 is KGHDR and CDR2 is SFDVKD. CDR3 length equals 19 residues. With 9 bases clipped from V and 6 bases from J, the junction kept 22 bases outside the gene matches. The DNA of the CDR3 is TGTGCCACCGCTCCTATTGGGCTAGCGGGAGCGCCAAAGAGCAATGAGCAGTTCTTC. The encoded protein is CATAPIGLAGAPKSNEQFF.

This chain connects TRBV20-1 to TRBJ2-7, with TRBD1 matching 7 bases. CDR3 size: 13 residues. In germline, CDR1 is DFQATT, CDR2 SNEGSKA (reference sequence). V lost 5 bases and J lost 4; bases outside the gene matches: 8. The CDR3 sequence is CSAGKNRGYEQYF. The CDR3 nucleotides are TGCAGTGCTGGGAAAAACAGGGGATACGAGCAGTACTTC.

The chain carries TRBV12-3 or TRBV12-4 and TRBJ2-3; 9 bases are shared with TRBD1. J gave up 7 bases and V 5 bases, and 10 bases lay outside the gene matches. The CDR3 runs 15 residues. This CDR3 is CASSPSPGTGYTQYF. CDR3 DNA: TGTGCCAGCAGTCCCTCCCCCGGGACAGGGTATACGCAGTATTTT.

The chain couples TRBV9 to TRBJ2-1; a possible D gene is TRBD1 (6 bases). Germline V gene data show CDR1 as SGDLS and CDR2 as YYNGEE. The CDR3 runs 14 residues. The germline V and J ends were trimmed by 3 bases and 6 bases, with 13 bases remaining between them. The CDR3 is CASSDWGQVNEQFF. The DNA for the CDR3 is TGTGCCAGCAGCGACTGGGGGCAAGTCAATGAGCAGTTCTTC. Variable domain in full (rest from reference TRBV9 and TRBJ2-1): DSGVTQTPKHLITATGQRVTLRCSPRSGDLSVYWYQQSLDQGLQFLIQYYNGEERAKGNILERFSAQQFPDLHSELNLSSLELGDSALYFCASSDWGQVNEQFFGPGTRLTVL.

The chain carries TRBV4-2 and TRBJ2-5; 8 bases are shared with TRBD1. CDR1 is LGHNA and CDR2 is YNFKEQ in the germline V gene. There are 14 residues in the CDR3. Unmatched junction bases numbered 2, after V lost 3 bases and J lost 2 bases. CDR3 in amino acids: CASSQTGVQETQYF. The CDR3 DNA reads TGTGCCAGCAGCCAGACAGGGGTTCAAGAGACCCAGTACTTC.

In DNA form, the CDR3 reads TGTGCCAGCAGACTCGGACGGAGGCAAGAGACCCAGTACTTC. Translation gives CASRLGRRQETQYF. The chain couples TRBV12-3 or TRBV12-4 to TRBJ2-5, with a weak D call TRBD2 (5 bases). This CDR3 has 14 residues. With 6 bases removed from V and 2 bases from J, the gap between germline ends came to 13 bases.

This clonotype has a handful of counts. This rearrangement joins TRBV7-2 to TRBJ2-4, with a possible D match to TRBD2 (5 bases). The CDR3 contains 13 residues. Germline V CDR1 and CDR2: SGHTA, FQGNSA. The germline V and J ends were trimmed by 1 base and 9 bases, with 10 bases remaining between them. As DNA, the CDR3 is TGTGCCAGCAGCTTAGGGGTAGGGAGCATTCAGTACTTC. Translating it yields CASSLGVGSIQYF. The full variable domain, its missing parts supplied by reference TRBV7-2 and TRBJ2-4, is GAGVSQSPSNKVTEKGKDVELRCDPISGHTALYWYRQSLGQGLEFLIYFQGNSAPDKSGLPSDRFSAERTGGSVSTLTIQRTQQEDSAVYLCASSLGVGSIQYFGAGTRLSVL.

There are a few counts of this clonotype. The gene calls are TRBV5-1 and TRBJ2-1, with 8 bases fitting TRBD1. This CDR3 has 15 amino acids. CDR1 and CDR2 (germline): SGHRS, YFSETQ. After removal of 4 bases from V and 4 bases from J, the junction contained 7 bases not matched to a gene. The CDR3 reads CASSPPRTGYNEQFF. CDR3 sequence (DNA): TGCGCCAGCAGCCCGCCACGGACAGGGTACAATGAGCAGTTCTTC.

This clonotype was counted only a few times. This chain links TRBV11-1 with TRBJ2-1; 8 bases are shared with TRBD1. The V segment lost 1 base and the J segment 7 bases; nucleotides outside the gene matches: 9. The length of the CDR3 is 16 residues. Germline values: CDR1 SGHAT, CDR2 FQDESV (reference sequence). CDR3 sequence: CASSLGLDRVGNEQFF. The CDR3, as DNA: TGTGCCAGCAGCTTAGGCTTGGACAGGGTTGGGAATGAGCAGTTCTTC.

This clonotype showed up many times. This rearrangement joins TRBV4-3 to TRBJ2-1; possibly TRBD1 or TRBD2 for D (5 bases each). Germline V gives CDR1 LGHNA, CDR2 YSLEER. The V end lost 5 bases, the J end lost 12 bases, and 23 bases lay between the germline ends. The CDR3 has 15 amino acids. CDR3 coding DNA: TGCGCCAGCAGCGCCCTATTGGGGGTCAATGAGCGGCAGTTCTTC. This translates into CASSALLGVNERQFF.

V is TRBV9 and J is TRBJ2-1; 8 nucleotides match TRBD2. The CDR3 is 16 residues long. Trimming cost V 4 bases and J 5 bases; bases outside gene matches: 11. Germline V gene sequence: CDR1 SGDLS, CDR2 YYNGEE. CDR3 DNA sequence: TGTGCCAGCAGCACCCACCCGAGCGGGAGCCACAATGAGCAGTTCTTC. It yields the protein CASSTHPSGSHNEQFF.

The rearrangement uses TRBV5-6 and TRBJ2-7; weak D call: TRBD1 (5 bases). V gave up 1 base and J gave up 6 bases, with 14 bases separating them. This CDR3 contains 14 residues. Germline CDR1 is SGHDT and CDR2 is YYEEEE. In DNA, the CDR3 is TGTGCCAGCAGCTTGACAGGTGTCGTCCGCGAGCAGTACTTC. Protein product: CASSLTGVVREQYF.

The gene calls are TRBV5-1 and TRBJ2-7, with D hard to call. Germline V CDR1 and CDR2: SGHRS, YFSETQ. V gave up 0 bases and J gave up 0 bases, with 10 bases separating them. This CDR3 spans 15 amino acids. The CDR3 reads CASSLGGEPSYEQYF. In DNA, the CDR3 is TGCGCCAGCAGCTTGGGTGGGGAACCCTCCTACGAGCAGTACTTC.

The table lists this clonotype with a few counts. V is TRBV11-2 and J is TRBJ2-3; a possible D gene is TRBD1 (6 bases). The CDR3 consists of 15 residues. Germline V gene sequence: CDR1 SGHAT, CDR2 FQNNGV. Trimming pared 0 bases from V and 6 bases from J, leaving 13 bases between. This CDR3 reads CASSLDRTGSDTQYF. CDR3 bases: TGTGCCAGCAGCTTAGACAGAACAGGGAGTGATACGCAGTATTTT.